The clone carrying this T cell receptor (beta chain) was counted once. Its specificity is not known. V lost 4 bases to trimming and J lost 4 bases, with 11 bases between them. Germline V gene sequence: CDR1 SEHNR, CDR2 FQNEAQ (reference sequence). CDR3 length: 14 residues. Only CD45RO-negative cells positively selected for CCR7 counted as naive CD8 cells, so terminally differentiated effector memory CD45RA+ cells were excluded. Samples underwent the assay at deep level. TCRdb keeps only in-frame clones here, not all; method: immunoSEQ multiplex PCR. This table has about 1,800,000 clones, approximately 95% appearing once. This sample stems from a study of shared clonotypes between healthy human individuals. Study background: Per donor, three plates held CD4 naive cells, three held CD4 memory, two held CD8 naive and one held CD8 memory.

Study results and caveats: The authors sampled blood alone, and tissue repertoires likely differ. Clonotypes shared by all four donors outscored non-shared clonotypes in generation probability.

Sequences were obtained from naive CD8+ T cells sorted from blood. This receptor was obtained from a man younger than 35 in good health. The chain uses TRBV7-9 and TRBJ1-5; no clear D gene. The CDR3 coding sequence is TGTGCCAGCAGCTCACCCGTCGGGAATCAGCCCCAGCATTTT. Its protein is CASSSPVGNQPQHF.